This note documents a single TCR beta chain sequence. This sample stems from a study of PD-1 blockade in classical Hodgkin lymphoma. Produced via immunoSEQ multiplex PCR; TCRdb's table is partial and in-frame only. Among about 17,000 clones listed, around 90% were seen once. V was pared by 6 bases and J by 6 bases, with 9 bases between. Looked up from germline, CDR1 is MNHEY and CDR2 is SVGAGI. The CDR3 length is 12 residues. Time point noted: newly diagnosed, previously untreated cHL patient sample. The sequencing sample was made of peripheral blood mononuclear cells (PBMCs). The V call is TRBV6-5, the J call TRBJ2-1, with D uncertain. The sequence was collected from a human donor with classical Hodgkin lymphoma. In DNA, the CDR3 is TGTGCCAGCAGGCCGTCGCGCAATGAGCAGTTCTTC. It codes for CASRPSRNEQFF.